This T cell receptor beta chain stems from a study of early T cells in non-severe SARS-CoV-2 infection. Study information: Sequencing of unsorted whole blood was done on bulk RNA, leaving chains unpaired.

This clonotype was seen at least ten times. Its antigen is unknown. Tagging with unique molecular identifiers was applied to individual cDNA molecules. TCRdb re-called the 5' RACE reads through MiXCR, storing one row per CDR3 protein. The table includes 98,000 or so distinct CDR3 sequences, 12% detected once. General observations from the study: The study's VDJdb matching favored anti-spike CD8 responses and missed private and CD4 specificities.

The sequence derives from an adult who was a healthcare worker with PCR-confirmed SARS-CoV-2 infection or an uninfected control (not recorded which). Sample: whole blood.

CDR3 bases: TGTGCCAGCAGTCACAATGGGGTCCGGGGAGGAGGCAATGAGCAGTTCTTC. As protein: CASSHNGVRGGGNEQFF. The gene calls are TRBV11-2 and TRBJ2-1, with D possibly matching TRBD2 (6 bases). CDR1 is SGHAT and CDR2 is FQNNGV in the germline V gene. This CDR3 has 17 residues. V shed 6 bases and J shed 6 bases, with 24 bases lying between them.